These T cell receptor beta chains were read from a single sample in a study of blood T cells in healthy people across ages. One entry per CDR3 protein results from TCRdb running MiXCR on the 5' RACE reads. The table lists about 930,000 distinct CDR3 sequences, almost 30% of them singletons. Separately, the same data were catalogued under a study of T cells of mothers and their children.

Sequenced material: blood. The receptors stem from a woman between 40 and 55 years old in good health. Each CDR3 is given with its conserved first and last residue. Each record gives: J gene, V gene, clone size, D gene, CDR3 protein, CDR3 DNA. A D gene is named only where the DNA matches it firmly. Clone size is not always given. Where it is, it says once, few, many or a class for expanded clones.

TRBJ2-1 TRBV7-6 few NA CASSQYLSYEQFF TGTGCCAGCAGCCAATACTTAAGCTATGAGCAGTTCTTC
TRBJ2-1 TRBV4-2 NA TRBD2 CASSVEAGLPYNEQFF TGTGCCAGCAGCGTTGAAGCGGGGTTACCCTACAATGAGCAGTTCTTC
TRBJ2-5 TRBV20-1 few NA CSARSGFDETQYF TGCAGTGCTAGATCTGGTTTCGACGAGACCCAGTACTTC
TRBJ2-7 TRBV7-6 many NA CASSLNGQEQYF TGTGCCAGCAGCCTCAATGGACAGGAGCAGTACTTC
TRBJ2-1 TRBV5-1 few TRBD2 CASRVTSGGNNGQFF TGCGCCAGCAGGGTCACTAGCGGGGGTAACAATGGGCAGTTCTTC
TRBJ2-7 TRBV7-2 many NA CASSLEPRPYYEQYF TGTGCCAGCAGCTTAGAGCCTAGGCCGTACTACGAGCAGTACTTC
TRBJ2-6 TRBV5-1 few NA CASRKTAPTGANVLTF TGCGCCAGCAGGAAGACAGCTCCAACTGGGGCCAACGTCCTGACTTTC
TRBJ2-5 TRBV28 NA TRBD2 CASTQGPSSGGETQYF TGTGCCAGCACCCAAGGCCCTTCAAGCGGGGGTGAGACCCAGTACTTC
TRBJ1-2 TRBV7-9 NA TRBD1 CASISGGVSGYTF TGTGCCAGCATCTCAGGGGGCGTGAGCGGCTACACCTTC
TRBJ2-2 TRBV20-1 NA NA CSARGQGSGELFF TGCAGTGCTAGAGGGCAGGGTTCCGGGGAGCTGTTTTTT
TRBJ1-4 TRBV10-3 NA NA CAISGGDEKLFF TGTGCCATCAGTGGAGGGGACGAAAAACTGTTTTTT
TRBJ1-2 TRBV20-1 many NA CSASWLGQGYTF TGCAGTGCTAGTTGGTTAGGGCAAGGCTACACCTTC
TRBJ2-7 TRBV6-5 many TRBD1 CASSYSISGGYEQYF TGTGCCAGCAGTTACTCGATTTCAGGGGGCTACGAGCAGTACTTC
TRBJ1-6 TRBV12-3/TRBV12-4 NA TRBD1 CASSSRTGAGNSPLHF TGTGCCAGCAGTTCCAGGACAGGGGCCGGTAATTCACCCCTCCACTTT
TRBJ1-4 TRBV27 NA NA CASSDRGGTNEKLFF TGTGCCAGCAGTGATAGGGGAGGCACTAATGAAAAACTGTTTTTT
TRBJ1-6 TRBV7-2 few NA CASSPKNSPLHF TGTGCCAGCAGTCCCAAGAATTCACCCCTCCACTTT
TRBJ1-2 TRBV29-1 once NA CSATEGGNSYGYTF TGCAGCGCCACAGAGGGGGGCAACTCCTATGGCTACACCTTC
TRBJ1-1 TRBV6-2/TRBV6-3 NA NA CASTGRWLNTEAFF TGTGCCAGCACCGGACGGTGGCTGAACACTGAAGCTTTCTTT
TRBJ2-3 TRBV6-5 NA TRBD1 CASSYISGTGTDTQYF TGTGCCAGCAGTTACATCTCCGGGACAGGGACAGATACGCAGTATTTT
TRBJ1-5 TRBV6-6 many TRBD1 CAGTGGLNQPQHF TGTGCCGGTACAGGGGGACTAAATCAGCCCCAGCATTTT
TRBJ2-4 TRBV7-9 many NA CASSFQDGNIQYF TGTGCCAGCAGCTTCCAGGACGGTAACATTCAGTACTTC
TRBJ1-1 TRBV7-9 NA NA CASSPGGVDTEAFF TGTGCCAGCAGCCCCGGCGGGGTTGACACTGAAGCTTTCTTT
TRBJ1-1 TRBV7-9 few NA CASRSNGAFF TGTGCCAGCAGATCTAACGGAGCTTTCTTT
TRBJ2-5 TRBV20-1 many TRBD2 CSARIGTSGGPQYF TGCAGTGCTAGGATAGGGACTAGCGGGGGGCCGCAGTACTTC
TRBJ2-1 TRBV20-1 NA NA CSAKQGASSSYNEQFF TGCAGCGCTAAACAGGGAGCATCAAGCTCCTACAATGAGCAGTTCTTC
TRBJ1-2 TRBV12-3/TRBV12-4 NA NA CASSFGGPGYGYTF TGTGCCAGCAGTTTCGGGGGGCCCGGGTATGGCTACACCTTC
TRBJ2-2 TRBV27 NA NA CASSPRGAGRTGELFF TGTGCCAGCAGTCCCCGCGGGGCAGGGAGGACCGGGGAGCTGTTTTTT
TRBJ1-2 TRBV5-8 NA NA CASSPEGFNYGYTF TGTGCCAGCAGCCCAGAAGGGTTTAACTATGGCTACACCTTC
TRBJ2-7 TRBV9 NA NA CASSVVGGGSYNEQYF TGTGCCAGCAGCGTAGTTGGTGGGGGCTCCTACAATGAGCAGTACTTC
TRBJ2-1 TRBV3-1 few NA CASSPTRDTLNEQFF TGTGCCAGCAGCCCCACCCGGGACACCCTTAATGAGCAGTTCTTC
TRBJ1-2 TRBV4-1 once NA CASSQDPVIGYTF TGCGCCAGCAGCCAAGACCCCGTTATCGGCTACACCTTC
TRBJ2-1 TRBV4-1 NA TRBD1 CASSQLPIVRDRIHNEQFF TGCGCCAGCAGCCAACTACCCATAGTCCGGGACAGAATTCACAATGAGCAGTTCTTC
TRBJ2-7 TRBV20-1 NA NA CSARIKGGEQYF TGCAGTGCTAGGATTAAGGGGGGCGAGCAGTACTTC
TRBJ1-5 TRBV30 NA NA CAWGDILSNQPQHF TGTGCCTGGGGGGACATCCTTAGCAATCAGCCCCAGCATTTT
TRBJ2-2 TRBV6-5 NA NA CASSYSTARANTGELFF TGTGCCAGCAGTTACTCGACCGCCAGGGCGAACACCGGGGAGCTGTTTTTT
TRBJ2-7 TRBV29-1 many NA CSVLQDQISYEQYF TGCAGCGTTCTACAGGACCAAATCTCCTACGAGCAGTACTTC
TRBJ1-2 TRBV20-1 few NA CSARVRGVRYGYTF TGCAGTGCTAGAGTGCGGGGAGTTAGGTATGGCTACACCTTC
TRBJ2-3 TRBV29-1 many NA CSVEVGTDTQYF TGCAGCGTTGAGGTGGGCACAGATACGCAGTATTTT
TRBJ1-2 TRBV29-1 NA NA CSVVLAGNYGYTF TGCAGCGTTGTTTTAGCGGGCAACTATGGCTACACCTTC
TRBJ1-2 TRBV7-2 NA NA CASSLDRVREDCTF TGTGCCAGCAGCTTAGACAGGGTGCGTGAAGACTGCACCTTC
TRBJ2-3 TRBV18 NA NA CASSPRNSGRDTDTQYF TGTGCCAGCTCACCACGTAATTCAGGCAGAGACACAGATACGCAGTATTTT
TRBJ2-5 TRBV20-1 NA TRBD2 CSAFTSGGEETQYF TGCAGTGCTTTCACTAGCGGGGGAGAAGAGACCCAGTACTTC
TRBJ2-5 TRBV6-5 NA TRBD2 CASRRQIAGTQETQYF TGTGCCAGCAGACGTCAAATAGCGGGGACCCAAGAGACCCAGTACTTC
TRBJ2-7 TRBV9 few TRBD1 CASSGTGYEQYF TGTGCCAGCAGCGGGACAGGGTACGAGCAGTACTTC